Each of the 6 T cell receptor beta chains below was sequenced from the same sample in a study of T cell clonality in common variable immunodeficiency. These receptors are not linked to any known antigen. Overall study results and limits: Reportedly, TCR beta sequences from common variable immunodeficiency showed fewer deletions and N-nucleotide insertions.

Sequencing was performed with immunoSEQ multiplex PCR; in TCRdb, only in-frame clones are kept and a portion is missing. The sample yields more than 20,000 clones, without any singletons. Specimen: peripheral blood mononuclear cells. The source of these receptors is a human donor with common variable immunodeficiency.

In this sample, this clone turned up many times. The read finishes 3 residues shy of the CDR3 end, and the germline J gene is used to complete it. The chain joins TRBV30 to TRBJ1-2; no reliable D call. Per the germline V gene, CDR1 is GTSNPN and CDR2 is SVGIG (reference sequence). The CDR3 runs to 11 residues. The ends were cut back, 5 bases at V and 1 base at J, with 5 bases in the middle. This CDR3 is CAWSSNYGYTF. The CDR3 bases that were read are TGTGCCTGGTCCAGTAACTATGGC.

In the case of this clone: The CDR3 end falls 3 residues outside the read, so it is completed with the germline J gene. J is TRBJ1-5 and V is TRBV6-2 or TRBV6-3; D gene uncertain. The CDR3 has 14 residues. Trimming pared 2 bases from V and 4 bases from J, leaving 9 bases between. The germline CDR1 and CDR2 sequences are MNHEY and SVGEGT. The CDR3 region is CASSYPQPNQPQHF. The covered CDR3 bases are TGTGCCAGCAGTTACCCACAGCCTAATCAGCCC.

This clone was seen many times. From the germline J gene comes the end of the CDR3, since the read stops 3 residues before it. V and J are TRBV4-2 and TRBJ2-3; 9 bases map to TRBD1. The CDR3 length is 17 residues. Germline assignment: CDR1 LGHNA and CDR2 YNFKEQ. Unmatched junction bases numbered 7, after V lost 2 bases and J lost 1 base. The CDR3 here is CASSQTNRDRGTDTQYF. The DNA read from the CDR3 is TGTGCCAGCAGCCAAACCAACCGGGACAGGGGCACAGATACG.

In its sample, this clone was seen many times. The observed sequence ends 3 residues before the CDR3 terminus, with the missing tail filled in from the germline J gene. The sample holds other DNA sequences that translate to the same CDR3. The gene calls are TRBV5-5 and TRBJ1-2, with 7 bases matching TRBD1. CDR1 SGHKS and CDR2 YYEKEE come from the germline V gene (reference sequence). V lost 3 bases to trimming and J lost 7 bases; unmatched junction nucleotides: 6. The CDR3 is 13 amino acids. Incomplete CDR3 DNA: TGTGCCAGCAGCTACACAGGGGTTTCTGGC. This translates into CASSYTGVSG. The whole CDR3 is CASSYTGVSGYTF.

This clone was found many times. The CDR3 extends 3 residues past the end of the read, so its final part is completed from the germline J gene. This chain connects TRBV7-2 to TRBJ1-2; perhaps TRBD1 as D (5 bases). Looked up from germline, CDR1 is SGHTA and CDR2 is FQGNSA. Trimming removed 3 bases at V and 4 bases at J, with 9 bases between. The length of the CDR3 is 13 residues. The chain's CDR3 is CASSFQGPYGYTF. The CDR3 DNA, read in part, is TGTGCCAGCAGCTTTCAGGGCCCCTATGGC.

This clone was seen at least ten times. The read ends 3 residues before the CDR3 terminus; that terminus is restored from the germline J gene. The chain links TRBV19 to TRBJ1-5; the match to TRBD1 covers 10 bases. After removal of 7 bases from V and 5 bases from J, the junction contained 11 bases not matched to a gene. Per germline, CDR1 LNHDA and CDR2 SQIVND (reference sequence). This CDR3 has 16 amino acids. The CDR3 loop reads CASTGSRDRGYQPQHF. The sequenced CDR3 bases are TGTGCCAGTACTGGCTCCCGGGACAGGGGCTATCAGCCC.